This T cell receptor beta chain was profiled in a study of cytomegalovirus exposure and HLA in healthy donors. Study in general: Of all 400 or so donors who were genotyped, 80% to 85% belonged to the Caucasian-associated ancestry cluster. Findings and limits, study-wide: It was reportedly the case that the classifier diagnosed cytomegalovirus status with high specificity and sensitivity. HLA allele associations emerged for 17,000 or so TCR beta sequences in a later analysis, at 0.05 false discovery rate. Reportedly, a later analysis found an Asian-associated ancestry cluster had fewer N-insertions than the approximately 700-donor mean.

Use of 60 Vbeta and 13 Jbeta primers characterized the PCR. The protocol was immunoSEQ multiplex PCR, while the TCRdb copy is restricted to in-frame clones and leaves out a portion. There are 200,000 or so clones in the sample; 65% to 85% occur only once, and approximately 5.4% lies in the top ten. CDR1 PRHDT and CDR2 FYEKMQ come from the germline V gene (reference sequence). Trimming took off 3 bases at V and 0 bases at J, with 9 bases between the two ends. The CDR3 has 15 residues. Remarks on this clone: What it recognizes is unknown.

This clonotype was sampled from a woman in her twenties or thirties in good health and CMV-seropositive. J is TRBJ2-1 and V is TRBV13, with D possibly TRBD1 on 5 matching bases. Material: PBMCs. The CDR3 region has the DNA TGTGCCAGCAGCTTTGGGGCGGCCTCCTACAATGAGCAGTTCTTC. It codes for CASSFGAASYNEQFF.